This T cell receptor (beta chain) was retrieved from a study of T cell responses to AZD1222 COVID-19 vaccine. As for this clone: What it binds is not known.

Findings and limits, study-wide: Across spike, vaccine-associated CD4 TCRs were found, dominant at 160-218 and 743-854. Sampled repertoires all dated from after the peak T cell response. Increased Spike-specific TCR breadth and depth were observed after two AZD1222 doses.

Repertoires were generated with immunoSEQ multiplex PCR, while TCRdb's copy carries only in-frame clones and drops some. The table lists tens of thousands of clones, approximately 84% of them singletons, with approximately 15% in the top ten. The CDR3 length is 15 residues. Deletions cut 3 bases from V and 6 bases from J, with 15 bases between. Germline V gene lookup returns CDR1 MDHEN and CDR2 SYDVKM. This chain uses TRBV28 with TRBJ1-5, with D possibly TRBD1 on 6 matching bases. The TCR sequence derives from an adult in good health. The specimen was peripheral blood, collected on day 0 of AZD1222 vaccination. The CDR3 loop is CASSLISGAGQPQHF. The CDR3 bases are TGTGCCAGCAGTTTGATCTCAGGGGCGGGTCAGCCCCAGCATTTT.